A single count supports the clone carrying this T cell receptor (beta chain). What it recognizes is unknown. A much larger clone lies one base from this, so it may be a read error. The CDR3 runs 12 residues. Germline CDR1 reads PRHDT; CDR2 reads FYEKMQ (reference sequence). This entry is derived from a study of molecular identifiers for immune sequencing clone quantification. Overall study findings and caveats: Over 99% of effector molecules, but under 1% in naive cells, were held by clones with more than 20 RNA copies.

TCRdb called the PCR reads again in MiXCR, with one record for every CDR3 protein. The sample lists about 640,000 distinct CDR3 sequences, 20% occurring once. The chain uses TRBV13 and TRBJ2-2, with D perhaps TRBD2 (6 bases). Sequencing was done on a sample of naive CD8+ T cells from blood, with Jurkat cell RNA spiked in. Noted subset: FACS-sorted CD8+CD4-CCR7+CD45RA+ naive T cells. This TCR derives from a human donor in good health. Some libraries in this study had Jurkat cell RNA spiked in. The CDR3 coding sequence is TGTGCCAGCAACGAGAACACCGGGGGGCTGTTTTTT. Its protein is CASNENTGGLFF.